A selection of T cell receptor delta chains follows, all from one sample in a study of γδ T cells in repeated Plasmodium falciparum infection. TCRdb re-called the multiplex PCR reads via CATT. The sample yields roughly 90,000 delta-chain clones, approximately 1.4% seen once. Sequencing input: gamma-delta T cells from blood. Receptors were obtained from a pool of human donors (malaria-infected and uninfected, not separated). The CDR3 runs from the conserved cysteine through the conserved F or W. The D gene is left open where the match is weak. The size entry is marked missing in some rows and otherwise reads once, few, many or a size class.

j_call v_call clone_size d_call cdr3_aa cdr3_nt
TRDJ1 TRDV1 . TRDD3 CALGDDRGSMSGGIHWWTDKLIF TGTGCTCTTGGGGACGACCGAGGTTCTATGTCAGGGGGGATACATTGGTGGACCGATAAACTCATCTTT
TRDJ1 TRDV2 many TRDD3 CACDTGAGGFVGTDKLIF TGTGCCTGTGACACCGGGGCCGGGGGATTCGTCGGCACCGATAAACTCATCTTT
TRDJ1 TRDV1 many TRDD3 CAPPLYWGIGRGSTDKLIF TGTGCTCCCCCGCTGTACTGGGGGATAGGGCGAGGTTCTACCGATAAACTCATCTTT
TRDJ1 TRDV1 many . CALGPYSSYRGYGADKLIF TGTGCTCTTGGGCCCTACTCTTCCTACCGGGGATACGGGGCCGATAAACTCATCTTT
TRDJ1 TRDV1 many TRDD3 CALGVSSYWGTYTDKLIF TGTGCTCTTGGGGTGTCATCGTACTGGGGGACATACACCGATAAACTCATCTTT
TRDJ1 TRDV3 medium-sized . CAFYTDWNGTDKLIF TGTGCCTTTTACACGGACTGGAATGGCACCGATAAACTCATCTTT
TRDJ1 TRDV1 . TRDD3 CALGELVPTGDKLIRKLIF TGTGCTCTTGGGGAACTAGTACCTACGGGGGATAAATTAATACGTAAACTCATCTTT
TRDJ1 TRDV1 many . CALGGPAFPLTGDGPEGADKLIF TGTGCTCTTGGGGGACCTGCCTTCCCCCTAACTGGGGATGGTCCCGAGGGGGCCGATAAACTCATCTTT
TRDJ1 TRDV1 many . CALGEPDLRVTWEYTDKLIF TGTGCTCTTGGGGAACCCGATCTCCGCGTAACCTGGGAATACACCGATAAACTCATCTTT
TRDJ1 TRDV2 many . CACDTGSSYTDKLIF TGTGCCTGTGACACCGGATCCTCGTACACCGATAAACTCATCTTT
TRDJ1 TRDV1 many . CALGDYSFFSDLYPRVQLIF TGTGCTCTTGGGGATTATTCGTTCTTCTCTGACCTGTACCCGAGGGTACAACTCATCTTT
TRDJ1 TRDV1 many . CALGPRRGFHTDKLIF TGTGCTCTTGGGCCCAGAAGGGGGTTCCACACCGATAAACTCATCTTT
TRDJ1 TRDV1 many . CALGEGPTKLIF TGTGCTCTTGGGGAAGGTCCGACTAAACTCATCTTT
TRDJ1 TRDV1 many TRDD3 CALGELLYWGIPPRTDKLIF TGTGCTCTTGGGGAACTGCTCTACTGGGGGATACCGCCTAGGACCGATAAACTCATCTTT
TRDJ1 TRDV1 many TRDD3 CALEAHRAYRTGGHDGFDKLIF TGTGCTCTGGAAGCCCACAGGGCCTACAGGACTGGGGGCCACGACGGGTTCGATAAACTCATCTTT
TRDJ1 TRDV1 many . CALGDGPATRTSRTDKLIF TGTGCTCTTGGGGATGGTCCGGCTACTCGTACGAGTAGGACCGATAAACTCATCTTT
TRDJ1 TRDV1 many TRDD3 CALGTQTSFLWYWGIRTDKLIF TGTGCTCTTGGGACTCAAACTTCCTTCCTCTGGTACTGGGGGATACGCACCGATAAACTCATCTTT
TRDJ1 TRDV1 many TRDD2 CALGAASLPTSPGGWYTDKLIF TGTGCTCTTGGGGCCGCTAGCCTTCCTACTTCCCCTGGGGGGTGGTACACCGATAAACTCATCTTT
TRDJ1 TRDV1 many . CALVTSRLLNWAHTDKLIF TGTGCTCTTGTAACCTCGCGCTTACTCAACTGGGCCCACACCGATAAACTCATCTTT
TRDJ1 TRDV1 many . CALGPFLSSVRVSYTDKLIF TGTGCTCTTGGGCCTTTCCTCTCCTCCGTACGAGTTTCTTACACCGATAAACTCATCTTT
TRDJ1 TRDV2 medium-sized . CACDRPSYGLGDPYTDKLIF TGTGCCTGTGACAGGCCTTCCTACGGTCTGGGGGACCCTTACACCGATAAACTCATCTTT
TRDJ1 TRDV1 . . CALGEGRTRLSYRATSTDKLIF TGTGCTCTTGGGGAAGGGAGAACGCGGCTTTCCTATAGAGCGACGTCCACCGATAAACTCATCTTT
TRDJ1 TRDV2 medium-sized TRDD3 CACDTGIGGYATDKLIF TGTGCCTGTGACACCGGAATTGGGGGATACGCGACCGATAAACTCATCTTT
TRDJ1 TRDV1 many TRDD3 CALGELQVLLGDTRESDKLIF TGTGCTCTTGGGGAACTACAGGTCCTACTGGGGGATACGCGGGAGTCCGATAAACTCATCTTT
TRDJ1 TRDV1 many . CALGEQGSHTDKLIF TGTGCTCTTGGGGAACAGGGGTCCCACACCGATAAACTCATCTTT
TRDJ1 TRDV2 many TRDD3 CACDPLYETLGDLVTDKLIF TGTGCCTGTGACCCCCTGTACGAGACCCTGGGGGACCTCGTCACCGATAAACTCATCTTT
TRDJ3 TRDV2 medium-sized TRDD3 CACDWGTWDTRQMFF TGTGCCTGTGACTGGGGGACCTGGGACACCCGACAGATGTTTTTC
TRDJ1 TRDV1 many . CALGEPLFLLDWGPRRCKLIF TGTGCTCTTGGGGAACCCCTATTCCTACTCGACTGGGGCCCGAGAAGGTGTAAACTCATCTTT
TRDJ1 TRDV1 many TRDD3 CALGELAENGGYGGADKLIF TGTGCTCTTGGGGAACTAGCTGAGAACGGGGGATACGGGGGAGCCGATAAACTCATCTTT
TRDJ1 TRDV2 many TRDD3 CACDTVGGGSGLIF TGTGCCTGTGACACCGTAGGTGGGGGATCGGGACTCATCTTT
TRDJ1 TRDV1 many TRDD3 CALGELETGKWGIGTDKLIF TGTGCTCTTGGGGAACTGGAGACTGGGAAATGGGGGATAGGCACCGATAAACTCATCTTT
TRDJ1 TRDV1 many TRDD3 CALGELSIRVMGDTSRKLIF TGTGCTCTTGGGGAACTTTCTATCCGGGTGATGGGGGATACGAGCCGAAAACTCATCTTT
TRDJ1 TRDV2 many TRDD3 CACDTVLVTGGFPLGYTDKLIF TGTGCCTGTGACACCGTACTAGTAACTGGGGGTTTTCCTCTGGGCTACACCGATAAACTCATCTTT
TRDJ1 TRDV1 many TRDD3 CALGELRLLGDWGTDKLIF TGTGCTCTTGGGGAACTCCGGCTACTGGGGGATTGGGGCACCGATAAACTCATCTTT
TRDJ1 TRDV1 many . CALGERTPPTFGGIGVKLIF TGTGCTCTTGGGGAACGGACCCCCCCCACATTCGGAGGGATTGGGGTAAAACTCATCTTT
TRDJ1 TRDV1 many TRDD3 CALGELKPGGYGTDKLIF TGTGCTCTTGGGGAACTAAAACCTGGGGGATACGGCACCGATAAACTCATCTTT
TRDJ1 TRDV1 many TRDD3 CALGEASLYWGKWNTDKLIF TGTGCTCTTGGGGAGGCCTCCTTGTATTGGGGGAAATGGAACACCGATAAACTCATCTTT
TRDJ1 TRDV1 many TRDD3 CALGDHYSFYWGTDKLIF TGTGCTCTTGGGGACCATTATTCCTTCTACTGGGGGACCGATAAACTCATCTTT
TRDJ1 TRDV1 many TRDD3 CALGEPIFLGLGDTMPTDKLIF TGTGCTCTTGGGGAACCGATCTTCCTGGGGCTGGGGGATACAATGCCGACCGATAAACTCATCTTT
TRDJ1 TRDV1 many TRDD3 CALGVPTLGDNVGTDKLIF TGTGCTCTTGGGGTCCCCACGCTGGGGGATAACGTGGGCACCGATAAACTCATCTTT
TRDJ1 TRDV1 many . CALVEGVASSLTGCTDKLIF TGTGCTCTTGTGGAAGGCGTAGCCTCCTCTCTTACTGGGTGCACCGATAAACTCATCTTT
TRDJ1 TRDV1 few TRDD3 CALGGTDGGYLYTDKLTF TGTGCTCTTGGGGGAACGGACGGGGGATACCTCTACACCGATAAACTCACCTTT
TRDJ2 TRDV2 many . CACDPIPRGGPLTAQLFF TGTGCCTGTGATCCCATTCCGAGAGGGGGGCCTTTGACAGCACAACTCTTCTTT
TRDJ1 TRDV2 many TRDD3 CACDAVGDTRDKLIF TGTGCCTGTGATGCGGTGGGGGATACACGCGATAAACTCATCTTT
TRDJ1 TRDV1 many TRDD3 CALGEPSPNRGIRDKLIF TGTGCTCTTGGGGAACCCTCTCCAAATCGGGGGATACGCGATAAACTCATCTTT
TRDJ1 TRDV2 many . CACDTVSGNDKLIF TGTGCCTGTGACACCGTTTCTGGAAACGATAAACTCATCTTT
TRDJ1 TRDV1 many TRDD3 CALGELTSRTGGYSTDKLIF TGTGCTCTTGGGGAACTAACATCGCGTACTGGGGGATACTCCACCGATAAACTCATCTTT
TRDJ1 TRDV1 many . CALGEQKNPFQRGPTEGYTDKLIF TGTGCTCTTGGGGAACAAAAGAATCCATTCCAGCGGGGGCCTACTGAAGGGTACACCGATAAACTCATCTTT
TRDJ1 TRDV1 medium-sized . CALGGGYIGGSYTDKLIF TGTGCTCTTGGGGGAGGATATATTGGTGGGTCCTACACCGATAAACTCATCTTT
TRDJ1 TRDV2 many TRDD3 CACDTVGGLGDRRGGTDKLIF TGTGCCTGTGACACCGTAGGTGGTCTGGGGGATAGGAGAGGCGGCACCGATAAACTCATCTTT
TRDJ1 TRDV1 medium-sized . CALGELKLLRAWGFRTDKLIF TGTGCTCTTGGGGAACTAAAACTCCTCCGGGCTTGGGGATTTAGGACCGATAAACTCATCTTT
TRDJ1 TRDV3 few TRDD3 CAFDVLGDPTNKLIF TGTGCCTTTGACGTACTGGGGGACCCCACCAATAAACTCATCTTT
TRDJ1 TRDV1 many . CALGDLIADKLIF TGTGCTCTTGGCGACCTCATCGCCGATAAACTCATCTTT
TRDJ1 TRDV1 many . CALGELVRGHVYTDKLIF TGTGCTCTTGGGGAACTAGTCAGGGGGCATGTCTACACCGATAAACTCATCTTT
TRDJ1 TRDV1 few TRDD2 CALGELLPTESYWAIFLIF TGTGCTCTTGGGGAACTACTTCCTACGGAGTCGTACTGGGCAATATTTCTCATCTTT
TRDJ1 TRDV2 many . CACDSRSYTDKLIF TGTGCCTGTGACTCTCGATCTTACACCGATAAACTCATCTTT
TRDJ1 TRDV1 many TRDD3 CALGGLPRGGIRKLIF TGTGCTCTTGGTGGCCTCCCGAGGGGGGGGATACGCAAACTCATCTTT
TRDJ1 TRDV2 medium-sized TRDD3 CACDTVILTTSRTGDPSRGKLIF TGTGCCTGTGACACTGTCATTCTCACTACCTCGCGTACTGGGGACCCTAGTAGGGGTAAACTCATCTTT
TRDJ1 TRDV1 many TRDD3 CALGEPSYDGTLVRYWGIRQDKLIF TGTGCTCTTGGGGAACCCTCCTACGATGGTACACTTGTCAGGTACTGGGGGATACGTCAGGATAAACTCATCTTT
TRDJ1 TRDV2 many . CACDTLVVRADKLIF TGTGCCTGTGACACATTAGTCGTACGCGCCGATAAACTCATCTTT